Listed here are 23 T cell receptor beta chains from one sample, sequenced in a study of T cell responses to AZD1222 COVID-19 vaccine. TCRdb's copy holds only in-frame clones and misses some; the assay was immunoSEQ multiplex PCR. The repertoire has 85,000 to 130,000 clones, approximately 86% of them found once; the top ten carry 2.5% to 4%. The sequencing used peripheral blood, collected 28 days after the second dose of the MenACWY control vaccine. The receptors shown here come from an adult who received the MenACWY meningococcal vaccine as a control.

The gene calls are TRBV9 and TRBJ2-7, with 8 bases lining up with TRBD2. The CDR3 spans 14 residues. V lost 4 bases, J lost 2 bases, and 5 bases stayed unmatched. Germline V gene sequence: CDR1 SGDLS, CDR2 YYNGEE. This CDR3 reads CASSPTSGPYEQYF. In DNA form, the CDR3 reads TGTGCCAGCAGCCCAACTAGCGGTCCCTACGAGCAGTACTTC. Using reference TRBV9 and TRBJ2-7 for the parts outside the CDR3, the full variable domain is DSGVTQTPKHLITATGQRVTLRCSPRSGDLSVYWYQQSLDQGLQFLIQYYNGEERAKGNILERFSAQQFPDLHSELNLSSLELGDSALYFCASSPTSGPYEQYFGPGTRLTVT.

The chain has TRBV10-1 and TRBJ1-5; 9 nucleotides line up with TRBD1. The CDR3 loop spans 17 amino acids. Germline V gene sequence: CDR1 WNHNN, CDR2 SYGVQD (reference sequence). J gave up 6 bases and V 5 bases, and 14 bases lay outside the gene matches. DNA for the CDR3: TGCGCCAGCAGTCCTCGAGTACAGGGGGCCTGTTGTCAGCCCCAGCATTTT. This translates into CASSPRVQGACCQPQHF.

V is TRBV7-3 and J is TRBJ2-2; 11 bases align to TRBD1. The CDR3 extends over 16 amino acids. The junction had 4 bases not matched to a gene; V was cut back by 2 bases and J by 5 bases. Germline assignment: CDR1 SGHTA and CDR2 FQGTGA. CDR3 residues: CASSLLGQGATGELFF. Here the CDR3 DNA reads TGTGCCAGCAGCTTACTCGGACAGGGGGCAACCGGGGAGCTGTTTTTT. Combining the CDR3 with reference TRBV7-3 and TRBJ2-2 gives the whole variable domain GAGVSQTPSNKVTEKGKYVELRCDPISGHTALYWYRQSLGQGPEFLIYFQGTGAADDSGLPNDRFFAVRPEGSVSTLKIQRTERGDSAVYLCASSLLGQGATGELFFGEGSRLTVL.

V gene TRBV28 combines with J gene TRBJ2-2; maybe TRBD2 (7 bases). The CDR3 loop spans 14 amino acids. Between the trimmed V and J ends, which lost 5 bases and 4 bases, there was a span of 11 bases. Per the germline V gene, CDR1 is MDHEN and CDR2 is SYDVKM. This CDR3 reads CASSPGGPTGELFF. The DNA of the CDR3 is TGTGCCAGCAGTCCCGGGGGGCCCACCGGGGAGCTGTTTTTT.

The V gene is TRBV11-2, the J gene TRBJ2-1, with 8 bases fitting TRBD2. The trim removed 1 base at V and 4 bases at J, leaving 6 bases unmatched. The CDR3 loop spans 16 amino acids. CDR1 is SGHAT and CDR2 is FQNNGV in the germline V gene. CDR3 sequence reads: CASSLVGGGNYNEQFF. The CDR3 DNA follows: TGTGCCAGCAGCTTAGTAGGCGGGGGGAATTACAATGAGCAGTTCTTC.

The rearrangement joins TRBV10-3 to TRBJ1-5, with D hard to call. Germline CDR1 is ENHRY and CDR2 is SYGVKD. CDR3 length: 16 residues. With 0 bases removed from V and 2 bases from J, the gap between germline ends came to 11 bases. The CDR3 reads CAISESKGDGNQPQHF. Here the CDR3 DNA reads TGTGCCATCAGTGAGTCGAAGGGCGACGGCAATCAGCCCCAGCATTTT.

The rearrangement uses TRBV25-1 and TRBJ1-2; TRBD1 is a possible D gene (5 bases). The CDR3 contains 12 residues. V gave up 5 bases and J gave up 8 bases, with 12 bases separating them. Germline V gives CDR1 MGHDK, CDR2 SYGVNS. CDR3 sequence (DNA): TGTGCCAGCAGTCCCCACCAGGGCGGCTACACCTTC. This sequence encodes CASSPHQGGYTF.

The rearrangement joins TRBV7-2 to TRBJ1-2; weak D call: TRBD1 (6 bases). There are 14 residues in the CDR3. Germline V gene lookup returns CDR1 SGHTA and CDR2 FQGNSA. CDR3 sequence: CASGGQHPNYGYTF. The CDR3 DNA is TGTGCTTCCGGGGGGCAGCACCCTAACTATGGCTACACCTTC.

This clone was picked up one time. This chain connects TRBV6-5 to TRBJ2-3; TRBD1 matches at 8 bases. The ends lost 5 bases at V and 6 bases at J; junction bases unmatched: 10. In germline, CDR1 is MNHEY, CDR2 SVGAGI. This CDR3 is 15 amino acids long. CDR3 amino acids: CASSPRDRGGDTQYF. The DNA for the CDR3 is TGTGCCAGCAGTCCCCGAGACAGGGGTGGGGATACGCAGTATTTT.

CDR3 in amino acids: CASSYPRIARGPNTEAFF. The CDR3 nucleotides read TGTGCCAGCAGTTACCCGCGTATTGCGCGGGGGCCGAACACTGAAGCTTTCTTT. The chain couples TRBV6-2 or TRBV6-3 to TRBJ1-1, with D tentatively TRBD1 (6 bases). The germline gives CDR1 MNHEY, CDR2 SVGEGT. V lost 2 bases and J 1 base, leaving 20 bases between the germline ends. The CDR3 length is 18 residues.

The J gene is TRBJ2-7, the V gene TRBV2; TRBD1 agrees at 9 bases. The CDR3 spans 15 residues. After removal of 6 bases from V and 4 bases from J, the junction contained 10 bases not matched to a gene. Germline V gene data show CDR1 as SNHLY and CDR2 as FYNNEI. CDR3: CASSTSGTGSYEQYF. The CDR3 DNA reads TGTGCCAGCAGCACCTCCGGGACAGGGAGTTACGAGCAGTACTTC.

V usage is TRBV2 and J usage is TRBJ2-3, with D unclear. The CDR3 length is 12 residues. The V gene lost 5 bases and the J gene lost 4 bases, with 7 bases spanning the gap. The germline gives CDR1 SNHLY, CDR2 FYNNEI. The CDR3 protein is CASSLFSDTQYF. Written as DNA, the CDR3 is TGTGCCAGCAGTCTTTTCTCAGATACGCAGTATTTT.

The gene calls are TRBV7-3 and TRBJ2-5; possibly TRBD2 for D (6 bases). The CDR3 has 15 amino acids. The V end lost 0 bases, the J end lost 3 bases, and 11 bases lay between the germline ends. Germline V gene lookup returns CDR1 SGHTA and CDR2 FQGTGA. CDR3 in amino acids: CASSLTASAEETQYF. The CDR3 nucleotides read TGTGCCAGCAGCTTAACGGCTAGCGCTGAAGAGACCCAGTACTTC. Variable domain in full (rest from reference TRBV7-3 and TRBJ2-5): GAGVSQTPSNKVTEKGKYVELRCDPISGHTALYWYRQSLGQGPEFLIYFQGTGAADDSGLPNDRFFAVRPEGSVSTLKIQRTERGDSAVYLCASSLTASAEETQYFGPGTRLLVL.

V is TRBV5-1 and J is TRBJ1-1, with D possibly matching TRBD1 (6 bases). Per germline, CDR1 SGHRS and CDR2 YFSETQ. V was cut by 6 bases and J by 2 bases, with 17 bases left in between. This CDR3 region has 15 residues. This CDR3 is CASTRGGGANTEAFF. For the CDR3, the DNA is TGCGCCAGCACCCGGGGTGGGGGGGCCAACACTGAAGCTTTCTTT.

The chain employs TRBV28 and TRBJ1-6; TRBD1 aligns across 7 bases. Germline V gene data show CDR1 as MDHEN and CDR2 as SYDVKM. Trimming took 8 bases from V and 9 from J; bases not matched to a gene: 10. The CDR3 contains 14 residues. The CDR3 loop reads CASGGGNRGSPLHF. The DNA of the CDR3 is TGTGCCAGCGGGGGGGGAAACAGGGGTTCACCCCTCCACTTT. The full variable domain, its missing parts supplied by reference TRBV28 and TRBJ1-6, is DVKVTQSSRYLVKRTGEKVFLECVQDMDHENMFWYRQDPGLGLRLIYFSYDVKMKEKGDIPEGYSVSREKKERFSLILESASTNQTSMYLCASGGGNRGSPLHFGNGTRLTVT.

This CDR3 reads CASSPGQVYGYTF. CDR3 in DNA: TGTGCCAGCAGCCCCGGACAGGTCTATGGCTACACCTTC. V is TRBV6-5 and J is TRBJ1-2, with 7 nucleotides matching TRBD1. CDR1 and CDR2 from the germline V gene are MNHEY and SVGAGI. V shed 6 bases, J shed 4 bases, and the junction held 5 bases outside the gene matches. The CDR3 is 13 amino acids.

The CDR3 sequence: CASSGSLQETQYF. The CDR3 DNA reads TGTGCCAGCTCAGGGAGCCTCCAAGAGACCCAGTACTTC. The chain uses TRBV18 and TRBJ2-5; D possibly corresponds to TRBD2 (5 bases). The V end was cut by 5 bases, the J end by 1 base, with 8 bases between. The CDR3 runs 13 residues. Germline V CDR1 and CDR2: KGHSH, LQKENI.

This sequence joins TRBV5-5 and TRBJ1-6; 9 bases are shared with TRBD1. Losses at the gene ends were 4 bases for V and 7 bases for J; bases not matched to a gene: 9. The CDR3 contains 16 residues. CDR1 and CDR2 (germline): SGHKS, YYEKEE (reference sequence). The CDR3 DNA is TGTGCCAGCAGCATGGGACAGGGAACAAGGAATTCACCCCTCCACTTT. The encoded protein is CASSMGQGTRNSPLHF.

The chain combines TRBV28 with TRBJ1-4; D might be TRBD1 (5 bases). Germline loops: CDR1 MDHEN, CDR2 SYDVKM. CDR3 size: 14 residues. V was clipped by 5 bases and J by 6 bases, with 13 bases between them. The CDR3, as DNA: TGTGCCAGCAGTCCTCCAGGGAGGCATGAAAAACTGTTTTTT. This sequence encodes CASSPPGRHEKLFF.

The V call is TRBV27, the J call TRBJ2-7, with D perhaps matching TRBD2 (5 bases). Germline values: CDR1 MNHEY, CDR2 SMNVEV (reference sequence). The V end lost 1 base, the J end lost 2 bases, and 12 bases lay between the germline ends. The CDR3 length is 15 residues. CDR3 nucleotide sequence: TGTGCCAGCAGTTTATATAACGGGGTTACCTACGAGCAGTACTTC. As protein: CASSLYNGVTYEQYF.

The chain recombines TRBV19 with TRBJ2-5; a weak D match, TRBD1 (6 bases). This CDR3 region has 12 residues. Trimming cost V 6 bases and J 4 bases, with 9 bases left between them. Germline assignment: CDR1 LNHDA and CDR2 SQIVND (reference sequence). The CDR3 region has the DNA TGTGCCAGTAGCCGGGACACAGAGACCCAGTACTTC. As protein: CASSRDTETQYF.

This clone appeared once. The rearrangement uses TRBV18 and TRBJ2-5; 11 bases fit TRBD2. Trimming at V came to 3 bases and at J to 1 base, leaving 7 bases not matched to a gene. This CDR3 has 17 residues. Germline-derived CDR1 and CDR2 are KGHSH and LQKENI. Here the CDR3 DNA reads TGTGCCAGCTCACCTCCGGGACTAGCGGCCTTCCAAGAGACCCAGTACTTC. It encodes CASSPPGLAAFQETQYF. Full variable domain (rest looked up from reference TRBV18 and TRBJ2-5): NAGVMQNPRHLVRRRGQEARLRCSPMKGHSHVYWYRQLPEEGLKFMVYLQKENIIDESGMPKERFSAEFPKEGPSILRIQQVVRGDSAAYFCASSPPGLAAFQETQYFGPGTRLLVL.

The gene calls are TRBV7-2 and TRBJ1-1, with D uncertain. CDR1 is SGHTA, CDR2 FQGNSA, per germline. V lost 2 bases, J lost 2 bases, and 6 bases lay in between. There are 13 residues in the CDR3. The DNA of the CDR3 is TGTGCCAGCAGCTTAATGGGTAACACTGAAGCTTTCTTT. Translation gives CASSLMGNTEAFF.